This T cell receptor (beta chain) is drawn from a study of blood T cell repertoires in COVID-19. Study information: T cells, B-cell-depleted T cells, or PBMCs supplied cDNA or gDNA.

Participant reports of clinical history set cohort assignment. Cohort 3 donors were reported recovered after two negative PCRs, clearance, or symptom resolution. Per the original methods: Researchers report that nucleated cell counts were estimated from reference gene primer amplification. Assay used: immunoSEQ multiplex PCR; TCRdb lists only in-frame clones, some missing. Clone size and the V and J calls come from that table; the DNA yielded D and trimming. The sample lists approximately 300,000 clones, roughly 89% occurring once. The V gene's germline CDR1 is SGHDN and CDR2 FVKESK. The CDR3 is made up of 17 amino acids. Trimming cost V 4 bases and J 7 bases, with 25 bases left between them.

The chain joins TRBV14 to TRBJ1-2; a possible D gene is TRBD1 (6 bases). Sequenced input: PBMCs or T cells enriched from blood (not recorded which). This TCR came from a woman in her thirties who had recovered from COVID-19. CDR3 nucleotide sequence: TGTGCCAGCAGCCGGGAAAGGGGGGGGCCGTTGGTAGCTGGCTACACCTTC. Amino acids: CASSRERGGPLVAGYTF.